Following are 32 T cell receptor beta chains from one sample sequenced in a study of shared clonotypes between healthy human individuals. Method: immunoSEQ multiplex PCR; TCRdb's copy keeps in-frame clones and lacks some. Of some 380,000 clones listed, about 96% are singletons. The sequenced sample consisted of memory CD8+ T cells sorted from blood. The sample's subset: CD45RO+ cells pooled with CCR7-negative TemRA cells. These receptors were collected from a man under 40 in good health.

The CDR3 here is CASSVRDSYTDTQYF. CDR3 nucleotides: TGTGCCAGCAGCGTACGGGACAGTTACACAGATACGCAGTATTTT. The chain employs TRBV7-9 and TRBJ2-3; 7 bases are a match to TRBD1. This CDR3 contains 15 residues. J gave up 2 bases and V 5 bases, and 7 bases lay outside the gene matches. Per the germline V gene, CDR1 is SEHNR and CDR2 is FQNEAQ (reference sequence).

This clone was seen once. The chain has TRBV5-4 and TRBJ2-7; D may be TRBD1 (6 bases). CDR1 is SGHNT, CDR2 YYREEE, per germline (reference sequence). The CDR3 sequence is 13 residues long. V dropped 0 bases and J dropped 3 bases, with 7 bases sitting between them. The CDR3 nucleotides read TGTGCCAGCAGCTTGGAACAGGGCTACGAGCAGTACTTC. It codes for CASSLEQGYEQYF.

This chain connects TRBV20-1 to TRBJ1-1, with no clear D. V lost 0 bases to trimming and J lost 11 bases, with 10 bases between them. CDR1 and CDR2 from the germline V gene are DFQATT and SNEGSKA (reference sequence). The CDR3 runs 11 residues. The DNA for the CDR3 is TGCAGTGCTAGAGATCTCTTGGGGGCTTTCTTT. Protein sequence: CSARDLLGAFF.

The rearrangement joins TRBV11-3 to TRBJ2-3; no reliable D call. Per germline, CDR1 SGHNT and CDR2 YENEEA. With 1 base removed from V and 5 bases from J, the gap between germline ends came to 10 bases. The CDR3 runs 14 residues. The CDR3 DNA reads TGTGCCAGCAGCTTAGGGCTACCGAGAGATACGCAGTATTTT. Its translation is CASSLGLPRDTQYF.

A remark on this clone: This CDR3 is also generated by other DNA sequences in the sample. The chain couples TRBV27 to TRBJ2-1; D gene ambiguous. V was pared by 2 bases and J by 4 bases, with 6 bases between. The germline CDR1 and CDR2 sequences are MNHEY and SMNVEV (reference sequence). CDR3 size: 13 residues. CDR3 amino acids: CASSLGLYNEQFF. Here the CDR3 DNA reads TGTGCCAGCAGTTTAGGGCTTTACAATGAGCAGTTCTTC.

The chain joins TRBV19 to TRBJ1-5; D call uncertain. The germline CDR1 and CDR2 sequences are LNHDA and SQIVND (reference sequence). Trimming removed 3 bases at V and 6 bases at J, with 15 bases between. This CDR3 is 15 amino acids long. This CDR3 reads CASSMRNQRVQPQHF. CDR3 in DNA: TGTGCCAGTAGTATGAGGAATCAGAGGGTTCAGCCCCAGCATTTT.

The gene calls are TRBV25-1 and TRBJ2-5; no definite D call. V shed 6 bases and J shed 8 bases, with 13 bases lying between them. The CDR3 runs 12 residues. CDR1 and CDR2 from the germline V gene are MGHDK and SYGVNS. Written as DNA, the CDR3 is TGTGCCAGCAGCCCCTCAGGTGACACCCAGTACTTC. Translated, it gives CASSPSGDTQYF.

In regard to this clone: The same CDR3 is also encoded by other DNA sequences in this sample. The rearrangement joins TRBV20-1 to TRBJ2-1; D is undetermined. Germline lookup yields CDR1 DFQATT and CDR2 SNEGSKA (reference sequence). V was cut by 5 bases and J by 6 bases, with 8 bases left in between. This CDR3 is 11 amino acids long. CDR3 amino acids: CSASRGNEQFF. CDR3 bases: TGCAGTGCTTCTAGAGGCAATGAGCAGTTCTTC.

The chain employs TRBV5-1 and TRBJ2-7, with D perhaps TRBD1 (6 bases). CDR1 is SGHRS, CDR2 YFSETQ, per germline. V gave up 4 bases and J gave up 0 bases, with 11 bases separating them. The CDR3 has 14 residues. The CDR3 here is CASSPGTLSYEQYF. CDR3 nucleotide sequence: TGCGCCAGCAGCCCCGGGACACTCTCCTACGAGCAGTACTTC.

V gene TRBV2 combines with J gene TRBJ2-7, with TRBD1 matching over 9 bases. This CDR3 is built from 15 residues. From germline, CDR1 is SNHLY and CDR2 FYNNEI. Trimming at V came to 3 bases and at J to 4 bases, leaving 7 bases not matched to a gene. CDR3 loop: CASSDPGTGFYEQYF. Here the CDR3 DNA reads TGTGCCAGCAGTGATCCCGGGACAGGGTTTTACGAGCAGTACTTC.

The gene calls are TRBV5-6 and TRBJ2-7; D gene uncertain. Between the trimmed V and J ends, which lost 0 bases and 3 bases, there was a span of 10 bases. This CDR3 is built from 14 residues. Germline V gene sequence: CDR1 SGHDT, CDR2 YYEEEE. The CDR3 DNA reads as TGTGCCAGCAGCTTGGTCGGAAACAACTACGAGCAGTACTTC. Translating it yields CASSLVGNNYEQYF.

The chain joins TRBV27 to TRBJ2-7, with TRBD1 matching over 10 bases. Germline trimming cut 3 bases from V and 3 bases from J; bases unmatched to any gene: 5. The germline V gene encodes CDR1 MNHEY and CDR2 SMNVEV (reference sequence). There are 15 residues in the CDR3. The CDR3 nucleotides read TGTGCCAGCAGTTTGGCACGGACAGGGGGCTACGAGCAGTACTTC. It yields the protein CASSLARTGGYEQYF.

The chain joins TRBV5-1 to TRBJ1-3, with D perhaps matching TRBD1 (5 bases). The CDR3 sequence is 15 residues long. V lost 0 bases to trimming and J lost 0 bases, with 7 bases between them. In germline, CDR1 is SGHRS, CDR2 YFSETQ. The DNA of the CDR3 is TGCGCCAGCAGCTTGGGGGGCACCTCTGGAAACACCATATATTTT. It codes for CASSLGGTSGNTIYF.

The chain uses TRBV18 and TRBJ2-2; D call uncertain. Germline loops: CDR1 KGHSH, CDR2 LQKENI. V dropped 4 bases and J dropped 0 bases, with 9 bases sitting between them. The CDR3 extends over 15 amino acids. CDR3 coding DNA: TGTGCCAGCTCACTGACACAAACGAACACCGGGGAGCTGTTTTTT. It encodes CASSLTQTNTGELFF.

Notes on this clone: Within the sample, other DNA sequences also encode this same CDR3. This chain joins TRBV19 and TRBJ2-1, with TRBD2 identical over 14 bases. The trim removed 3 bases at V and 8 bases at J, leaving 3 bases unmatched. This CDR3 spans 15 amino acids. Germline CDR1 is LNHDA and CDR2 is SQIVND (reference sequence). The CDR3 DNA follows: TGTGCCAGTAGTATCGGGACTAGCGGGAGAGATGAGCAGTTCTTC. It translates to CASSIGTSGRDEQFF.

This chain joins TRBV29-1 and TRBJ2-7; D gene unclear. The germline gives CDR1 SQVTM, CDR2 ANQGSEA. Deletions cut 4 bases from V and 2 bases from J, with 15 bases between. The CDR3 runs to 14 residues. DNA of the CDR3: TGCAGCGTTGTTCGGCCGAGGCCCCCCTACGAGCAGTACTTC. Translating gives CSVVRPRPPYEQYF.

This rearrangement joins TRBV19 to TRBJ2-5; 7 nucleotides match TRBD2. The germline gives CDR1 LNHDA, CDR2 SQIVND (reference sequence). Losses at the gene ends were 2 bases for V and 5 bases for J; bases not matched to a gene: 5. CDR3 length: 14 residues. This CDR3 is CASSISGGRETQYF. The CDR3 DNA reads TGTGCCAGTAGTATATCGGGGGGACGGGAGACCCAGTACTTC.

The chain joins TRBV6-1 to TRBJ2-7, with unresolved D. This CDR3 is 12 amino acids long. The germline gives CDR1 MNHNS, CDR2 SASEGT. Trimming took 0 bases from V and 4 from J, leaving 4 bases between them. The DNA of the CDR3 is TGTGCCAGCAGTGAAGCGCATTACGAGCAGTACTTC. Protein sequence: CASSEAHYEQYF.

Turning to this clone: This same CDR3 is encoded by further DNA sequences in the sample. The rearrangement uses TRBV2 and TRBJ1-5, with unresolved D. Germline-derived CDR1 and CDR2 are SNHLY and FYNNEI. The ends were cut back, 4 bases at V and 2 bases at J, with 6 bases in the middle. The CDR3 has 13 residues. The CDR3 sequence: CASSVDGNQPQHF. The CDR3 coding sequence is TGTGCCAGCAGTGTGGACGGCAATCAGCCCCAGCATTTT.

This clone came up once. This chain connects TRBV6-5 to TRBJ2-7, with a weak D call TRBD2 (5 bases). Trimming shortened V by 7 bases and J by 5 bases, and 9 bases separated the two germline ends. Germline assignment: CDR1 MNHEY and CDR2 SVGAGI. The length of the CDR3 is 11 residues. This chain's CDR3 is CASNVGDEQYF. As DNA, the CDR3 is TGTGCCAGCAACGTGGGAGACGAGCAGTACTTC.

The chain couples TRBV29-1 to TRBJ2-7, with D perhaps TRBD2 (6 bases). Trimming took 6 bases from V and 3 from J, leaving 9 bases between them. This CDR3 region has 11 residues. The germline V gene has CDR1 SQVTM and CDR2 ANQGSEA. The CDR3 region has the DNA TGCAGCGTCCGACTAGTCTACGAGCAGTACTTC. Its translation: CSVRLVYEQYF.

This chain joins TRBV7-9 and TRBJ1-2; no clear D gene. Trimming removed 2 bases from V and 7 bases from J, with 11 bases in between. The CDR3 runs to 13 residues. The germline V gene has CDR1 SEHNR and CDR2 FQNEAQ (reference sequence). CDR3 sequence (DNA): TGTGCCAGCAGCTTAACCGCGGACGTTGGCTACACCTTC. Protein product: CASSLTADVGYTF.

The V call is TRBV5-5, the J call TRBJ2-7, with 8 nucleotides matching TRBD1. The CDR3 has 15 residues. The germline V gene encodes CDR1 SGHKS and CDR2 YYEKEE (reference sequence). V was clipped by 3 bases and J by 4 bases; unmatched bases: 9. CDR3 residues: CASSSTGTGPYEQYF. In nucleotides, the CDR3 is TGTGCCAGCAGCTCGACCGGGACAGGTCCGTACGAGCAGTACTTC.

This clone was seen just once. V is TRBV28 and J is TRBJ1-5; D uncertain. This CDR3 is 9 amino acids long. The germline V gene has CDR1 MDHEN and CDR2 SYDVKM. V was clipped by 5 bases and J by 9 bases, with 2 bases between them. Written as DNA, the CDR3 is TGTGCCAGCAGTCCGCCCCAGCATTTT. It translates to CASSPPQHF.

Regarding this clone: This specimen includes other DNA sequences encoding the same CDR3. The chain joins TRBV7-9 to TRBJ2-7; D perhaps matches TRBD2 (6 bases). Trimming shortened V by 1 base and J by 1 base, and 8 bases separated the two germline ends. CDR1 is SEHNR and CDR2 is FQNEAQ in the germline V gene (reference sequence). The CDR3 loop spans 14 amino acids. This CDR3 reads CASSLGAGSYEQYF. The CDR3 DNA sequence: TGTGCCAGCAGCTTAGGTGCGGGATCCTACGAGCAGTACTTC.

The chain employs TRBV5-1 and TRBJ2-1; a weak D match, TRBD2 (5 bases). There are 13 residues in the CDR3. V shed 7 bases and J shed 0 bases, with 8 bases lying between them. Germline V gives CDR1 SGHRS, CDR2 YFSETQ. CDR3 in DNA: TGCGCCAGCTCCGACTACTCCTACAATGAGCAGTTCTTC. As protein: CASSDYSYNEQFF.

The V and J genes are TRBV4-1 and TRBJ2-1; D unresolved. This CDR3 contains 15 residues. The V end was cut by 0 bases, the J end by 5 bases, with 11 bases between. The V gene's germline CDR1 is MGHRA and CDR2 YSYEKL. CDR3 DNA: TGCGCCAGCAGCCAAGATCCCAGGCCCGACAATGAGCAGTTCTTC. As protein: CASSQDPRPDNEQFF.

The V and J genes are TRBV4-1 and TRBJ2-7; tentatively, D is TRBD1 (5 bases). From germline, CDR1 is MGHRA and CDR2 YSYEKL. Trimming removed 1 base at V and 4 bases at J, with 17 bases between. This CDR3 contains 16 residues. CDR3 DNA: TGCGCCAGCAGCCAAGTTCGGATAGGGGTTGGGTACGAGCAGTACTTC. Its translation is CASSQVRIGVGYEQYF.

The rearrangement uses TRBV6-5 and TRBJ1-4; D unresolved. V lost 6 bases and J 2 bases, leaving 7 bases between the germline ends. Germline-derived CDR1 and CDR2 are MNHEY and SVGAGI. The CDR3 extends over 13 amino acids. As DNA, the CDR3 is TGTGCCAGCAGGGTAGGGACTAATGAAAAACTGTTTTTT. Protein sequence: CASRVGTNEKLFF.

The chain joins TRBV7-9 to TRBJ1-2; 7 bases are shared with TRBD1. Looked up from germline, CDR1 is SEHNR and CDR2 is FQNEAQ (reference sequence). The CDR3 has 15 residues. V was clipped by 5 bases and J by 1 base; unmatched bases: 7. The CDR3 protein is CASSPTTGNNYGYTF. The CDR3 DNA is TGTGCCAGCAGCCCAACGACAGGGAATAACTATGGCTACACCTTC.

The rearrangement uses TRBV20-1 and TRBJ2-7, with D possibly TRBD1 on 5 matching bases. Germline values: CDR1 DFQATT, CDR2 SNEGSKA (reference sequence). This CDR3 contains 11 residues. V was pared by 4 bases and J by 4 bases, with 8 bases between. This CDR3 reads CSATRVYEQYF. The CDR3 region has the DNA TGCAGTGCTACCAGGGTATACGAGCAGTACTTC.

The gene calls are TRBV6-1 and TRBJ1-2; maybe TRBD1 (5 bases). The CDR3 spans 14 residues. The V gene's germline CDR1 is MNHNS and CDR2 SASEGT. V was trimmed by 1 base and J by 4 bases, leaving 10 bases between them. CDR3 coding DNA: TGTGCCAGCAGTGAAGAGGGGTCGACCTATGGCTACACCTTC. This translates into CASSEEGSTYGYTF.